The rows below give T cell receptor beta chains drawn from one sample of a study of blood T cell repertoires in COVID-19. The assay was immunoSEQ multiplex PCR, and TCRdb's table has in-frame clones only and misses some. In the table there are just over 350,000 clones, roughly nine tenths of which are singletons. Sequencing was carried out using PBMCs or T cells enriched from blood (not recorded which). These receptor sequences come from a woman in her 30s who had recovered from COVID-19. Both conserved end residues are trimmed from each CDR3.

ASSYPEMVTEAF TRBV7-9
ASTKTSGVTDTQY TRBV19
ASSWQGDSPLH TRBV27
ASSVGGITGNTIY TRBV9
ASRARGSSYEQY TRBV2
ASSNTGGSGNTIY TRBV6-5
ASSLGRVTGELF TRBV3-1/TRBV3-2
ASSPRDSSNYGYT TRBV18
ASSEGGQFNQPQH TRBV2
SVEVSGKSDEQF TRBV29-1
ASSQDRTSGGADTQY TRBV4-1
ASSLILAGANEQF TRBV7-3
ASSFSGTSGKETQY TRBV5-8
ASSHGRRGHAGELF TRBV4-1
SVAPGGNYGYT TRBV29-1
ASGETGGAGRGYT TRBV5-1
ASSFGTSGGNEQF TRBV27
ASSPQDRAGAGETQY TRBV4-1
ASRAGQAGTEAF TRBV19
ASSNFVHYGYT TRBV27
ASSLETAYEQY TRBV7-9
SVVTALEQY TRBV29-1